This T cell receptor (beta chain) came from a study of response to subunit inactivated influenza vaccine. One entry per CDR3 protein results from TCRdb running MiXCR on the RT-PCR reads. The data contain more than 500,000 distinct CDR3 sequences, over 9% of them singletons. V was clipped by 0 bases and J by 0 bases; unmatched bases: 4. Germline V gives CDR1 DFQATT, CDR2 SNEGSKA (reference sequence). The CDR3 is 16 amino acids. A further study also used this sample, focusing on T cells expressing NK-cell markers. That source reports: It was by 5'RACE template switching with UMIs that TCR beta cDNA was made. Obtained from sorted CD3+CD56+NKG2C+, CD3+CD56+NKG2C- and CD3+CD56-NKG2C+ T cells were the TCR beta repertoires. No clear determination of HCMV specificity was made for expanded NKG2C+ T cell clones.

Sequenced here: PBMCs from blood, sampled on the day of vaccination. The chain joins TRBV20-1 to TRBJ2-2; TRBD1 matches at 7 bases. The TCR originated in a man in his fifties who received an inactivated influenza vaccine. The CDR3 sequence: CSARDSRGPNTGELFF. For the CDR3, the DNA is TGCAGTGCTAGAGATTCGAGGGGGCCGAACACCGGGGAGCTGTTTTTT.